These 5 T cell receptor beta chains were sequenced from one sample in a study of cytomegalovirus exposure and HLA in healthy donors. The repertoire was sequenced with immunoSEQ multiplex PCR; TCRdb's copy has only in-frame clones and lacks some. The sample has around 34,000 clones, about 93% seen once. The sequenced sample was PBMCs. These receptors were obtained from a man younger than 35 in good health and CMV-seronegative.

CDR3 protein: CASSYQRETQYF. The CDR3 bases are TGTGCCAGCAGTTACCAGCGGGAGACCCAGTACTTC. The gene calls are TRBV6-5 and TRBJ2-5, with D possibly being TRBD2 (5 bases). CDR3 length equals 12 residues. Germline CDR1 and CDR2: MNHEY and SVGAGI. V was trimmed by 2 bases and J by 5 bases, leaving 6 bases between them.

The chain uses TRBV7-2 and TRBJ2-7, with D possibly TRBD2 on 6 matching bases. In germline, CDR1 is SGHTA, CDR2 FQGNSA. The V gene lost 5 bases and the J gene lost 6 bases, with 20 bases spanning the gap. The CDR3 loop spans 15 amino acids. The CDR3 coding sequence is TGTGCCAGCAGCCCCGGGGTAGCGGCGGTCGGCGAGCAGTACTTC. Protein sequence: CASSPGVAAVGEQYF.

In this sample, this clone turned up a few times. The chain is built from TRBV30 and TRBJ1-1; D is undetermined. Per the germline V gene, CDR1 is GTSNPN and CDR2 is SVGIG (reference sequence). V was shortened by 0 bases and J by 3 bases, with 8 bases between the two germline ends. CDR3 length: 13 residues. The CDR3 nucleotides read TGTGCCTGGAGTGTACAGTCCCACACTGAAGCTTTCTTT. Translated, it gives CAWSVQSHTEAFF.

The chain has TRBV30 and TRBJ2-3; D call uncertain. Trimming pared 1 base from V and 2 bases from J, leaving 16 bases between. The CDR3 is 16 amino acids. The germline CDR1 and CDR2 sequences are GTSNPN and SVGIG (reference sequence). The CDR3 is CAWSATTLSTTDTQYF. The CDR3 region has the DNA TGTGCCTGGAGTGCAACGACTCTCTCGACCACAGATACGCAGTATTTT.

The rearrangement joins TRBV2 to TRBJ1-1, with 7 bases aligning to TRBD1. From germline, CDR1 is SNHLY and CDR2 FYNNEI. The V gene end was trimmed by 7 bases and the J gene end by 1 base; junction bases not matched to a gene: 3. The CDR3 is made up of 13 amino acids. CDR3 sequence (DNA): TGTGCCAGCAAGGGACAGCCGAACACTGAAGCTTTCTTT. Amino acids: CASKGQPNTEAFF.